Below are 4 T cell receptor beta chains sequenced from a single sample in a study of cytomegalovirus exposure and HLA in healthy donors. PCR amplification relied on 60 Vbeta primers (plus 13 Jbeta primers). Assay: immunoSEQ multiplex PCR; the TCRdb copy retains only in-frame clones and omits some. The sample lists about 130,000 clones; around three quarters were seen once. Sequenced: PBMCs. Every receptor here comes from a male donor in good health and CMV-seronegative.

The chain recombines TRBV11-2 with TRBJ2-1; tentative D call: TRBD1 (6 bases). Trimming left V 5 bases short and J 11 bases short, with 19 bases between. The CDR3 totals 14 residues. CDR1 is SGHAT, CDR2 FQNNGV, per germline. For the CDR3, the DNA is TGTGCCAGCAGCACCAATCTCCCGGGACAACAGCAGTTCTTC. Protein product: CASSTNLPGQQQFF.

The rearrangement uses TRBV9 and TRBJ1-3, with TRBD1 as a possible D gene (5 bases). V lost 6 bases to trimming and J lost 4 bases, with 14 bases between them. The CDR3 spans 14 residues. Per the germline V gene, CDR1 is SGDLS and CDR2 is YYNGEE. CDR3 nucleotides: TGTGCCAGCAACCCTGGAGGGGTCGGAAACACCATATATTTT. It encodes CASNPGGVGNTIYF.

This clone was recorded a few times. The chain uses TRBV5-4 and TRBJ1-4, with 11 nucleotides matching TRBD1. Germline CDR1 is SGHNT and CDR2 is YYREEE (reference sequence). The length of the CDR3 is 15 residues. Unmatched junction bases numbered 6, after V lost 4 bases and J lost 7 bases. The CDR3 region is CASSQDRGPGEKLFF. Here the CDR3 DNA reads TGTGCCAGCAGCCAGGACAGGGGGCCGGGTGAAAAACTGTTTTTT. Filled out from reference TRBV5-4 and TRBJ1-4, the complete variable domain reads ETGVTQSPTHLIKTRGQQVTLRCSSQSGHNTVSWYQQALGQGPQFIFQYYREEENGRGNFPPRFSGLQFPNYSSELNVNALELDDSALYLCASSQDRGPGEKLFFGSGTQLSVL.

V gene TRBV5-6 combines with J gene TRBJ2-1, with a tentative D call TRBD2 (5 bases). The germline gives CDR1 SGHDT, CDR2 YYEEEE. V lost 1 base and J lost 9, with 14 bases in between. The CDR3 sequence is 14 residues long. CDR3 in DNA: TGTGCCAGCAGCTTGCCGGGAAAGTTTGGTGAGCAGTTCTTC. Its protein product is CASSLPGKFGEQFF.